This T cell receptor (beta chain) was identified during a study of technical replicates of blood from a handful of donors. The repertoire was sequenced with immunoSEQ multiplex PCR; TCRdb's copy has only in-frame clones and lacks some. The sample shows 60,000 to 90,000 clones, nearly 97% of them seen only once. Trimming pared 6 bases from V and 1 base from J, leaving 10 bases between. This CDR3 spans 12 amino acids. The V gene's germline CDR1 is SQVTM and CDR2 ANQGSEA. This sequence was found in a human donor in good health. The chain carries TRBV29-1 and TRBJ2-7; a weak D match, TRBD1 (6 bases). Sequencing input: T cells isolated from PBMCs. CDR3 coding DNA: TGCAGCGTAACCGACAGGTCCTACGAGCAGTACTTC. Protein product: CSVTDRSYEQYF.